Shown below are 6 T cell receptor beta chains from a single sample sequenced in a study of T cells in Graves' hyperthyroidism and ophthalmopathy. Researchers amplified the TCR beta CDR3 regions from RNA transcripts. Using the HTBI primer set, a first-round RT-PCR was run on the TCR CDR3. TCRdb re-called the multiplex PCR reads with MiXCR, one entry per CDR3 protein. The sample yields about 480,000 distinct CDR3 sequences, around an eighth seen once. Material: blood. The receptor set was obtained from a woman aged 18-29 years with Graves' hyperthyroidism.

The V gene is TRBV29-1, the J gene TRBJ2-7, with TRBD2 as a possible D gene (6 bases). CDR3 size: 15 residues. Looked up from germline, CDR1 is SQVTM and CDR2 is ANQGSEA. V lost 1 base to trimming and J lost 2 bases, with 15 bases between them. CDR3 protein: CSVEALGTGTYEQYF. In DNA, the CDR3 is TGCAGCGTTGAAGCACTTGGGACTGGCACCTACGAGCAGTACTTC.

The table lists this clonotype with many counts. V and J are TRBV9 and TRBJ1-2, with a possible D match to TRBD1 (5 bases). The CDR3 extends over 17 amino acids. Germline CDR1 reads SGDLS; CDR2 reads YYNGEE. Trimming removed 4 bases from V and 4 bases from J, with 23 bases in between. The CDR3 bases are TGTGCCAGCAGCCAGAACAGGTTTGGGTTGACTAGCTATGGCTACACCTTC. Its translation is CASSQNRFGLTSYGYTF.

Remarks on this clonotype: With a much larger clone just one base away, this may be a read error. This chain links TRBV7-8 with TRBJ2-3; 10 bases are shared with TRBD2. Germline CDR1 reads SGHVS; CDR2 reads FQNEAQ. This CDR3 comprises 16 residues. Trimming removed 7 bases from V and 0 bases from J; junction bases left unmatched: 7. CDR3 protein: CASTELAGISTDTQYF. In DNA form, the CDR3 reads TGTGCCAGCACCGAACTAGCGGGAATTAGCACAGATACGCAGTATTTT.

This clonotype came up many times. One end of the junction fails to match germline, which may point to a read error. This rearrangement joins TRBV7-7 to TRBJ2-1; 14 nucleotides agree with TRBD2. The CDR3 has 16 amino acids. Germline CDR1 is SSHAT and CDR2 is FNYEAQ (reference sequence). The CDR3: CASSARGTSGSGEQFF. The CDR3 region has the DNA TGTGCTAGCAGCGCGCGCGGGACTAGCGGGAGCGGTGAGCAGTTCTTC.

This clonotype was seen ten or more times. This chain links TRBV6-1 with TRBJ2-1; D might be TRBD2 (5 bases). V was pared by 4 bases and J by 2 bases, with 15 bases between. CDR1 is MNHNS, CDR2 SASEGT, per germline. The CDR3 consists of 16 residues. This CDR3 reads CASSGSVALPYNEQFF. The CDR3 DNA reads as TGTGCCAGCAGTGGTTCCGTAGCGCTCCCCTACAATGAGCAGTTCTTC.

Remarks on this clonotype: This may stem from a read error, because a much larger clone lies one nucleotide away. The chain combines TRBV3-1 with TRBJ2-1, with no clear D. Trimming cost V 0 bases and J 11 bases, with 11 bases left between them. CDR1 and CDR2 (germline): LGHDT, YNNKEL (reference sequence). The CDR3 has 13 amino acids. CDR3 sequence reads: CASSQEARWQQFF. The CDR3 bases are TGTGCCAGCAGCCAAGAGGCGCGGTGGCAGCAGTTCTTC.